These T cell receptor beta chains were read from a single sample in a study of T cell responses to AZD1222 COVID-19 vaccine. Method: immunoSEQ multiplex PCR; TCRdb's copy keeps in-frame clones and lacks some. The table records about 150,000 clones, roughly 90% of them present only once. This specimen consisted of peripheral blood, obtained 28 days after the second AZD1222 dose. These receptors were obtained from an adult who received the AZD1222 COVID-19 vaccine. Each CDR3 is given with its conserved first and last residue. D genes are given only for firm matches. Clone size is stated in some rows and not others, as once, few, many or a class when expanded.

D gene | clone size | J gene | V gene | CDR3 protein | CDR3 DNA
- | - | TRBJ1-5 | TRBV29-1 | CSANDGYNQPQHF | TGCAGCGCTAACGACGGATACAATCAGCCCCAGCATTTT
- | - | TRBJ1-5 | TRBV24-1 | CATSFGGGSNQPQHF | TGTGCCACCAGTTTCGGCGGCGGAAGCAATCAGCCCCAGCATTTT
- | - | TRBJ2-2 | TRBV24-1 | CATSEPGRRTGELFF | TGTGCCACCAGTGAGCCGGGGCGGCGCACCGGGGAGCTGTTTTTT
TRBD1 | once | TRBJ1-3 | TRBV4-1 | CASSLKTGLRGTGNTIYF | TGCGCCAGCAGCCTAAAGACAGGGCTCAGGGGGACGGGAAACACCATATATTTT
- | - | TRBJ2-3 | TRBV7-7 | CASSLVLSDTQYF | TGTGCCAGCAGCTTAGTGCTGTCAGATACGCAGTATTTT
TRBD1 | few | TRBJ2-3 | TRBV2 | CASSGDRSSGTDTQYF | TGTGCCAGCAGTGGGGACAGATCTTCTGGCACAGATACGCAGTATTTT
- | few | TRBJ2-1 | TRBV7-8 | CASRVGGYFDEQFF | TGTGCCAGCAGGGTAGGCGGGTATTTCGATGAGCAGTTCTTC
TRBD1 | - | TRBJ2-2 | TRBV10-3 | CAITGQGTGELFF | TGTGCCATCACGGGACAGGGTACCGGGGAGCTGTTTTTT
- | once | TRBJ1-5 | TRBV6-5 | CASSRDSQPQHF | TGTGCCAGCAGTCGGGATTCCCAGCCCCAGCATTTT
- | - | TRBJ2-3 | TRBV2 | CASSESFDTDTQYF | TGTGCCAGCAGTGAATCTTTCGACACAGATACGCAGTATTTT
- | - | TRBJ2-2 | TRBV9 | CASSVGASANTGELFF | TGTGCCAGCAGCGTAGGTGCTAGCGCGAACACCGGGGAGCTGTTTTTT
- | few | TRBJ2-7 | TRBV5-8 | CASSPRTFTYEQYF | TGTGCCAGCAGCCCACGGACGTTCACTTACGAGCAGTACTTC
- | - | TRBJ2-7 | TRBV7-6 | CASSLEGLSSEQYF | TGTGCCAGCAGCTTAGAGGGCCTATCATCCGAGCAGTACTTC
TRBD2 | - | TRBJ2-1 | TRBV9 | CASSLLATEQFF | TGTGCCAGCAGCCTACTAGCGACTGAGCAGTTCTTC
TRBD2 | - | TRBJ2-5 | TRBV9 | CASSVEGLYQETQYF | TGTGCCAGCAGCGTGGAGGGACTATACCAAGAGACCCAGTACTTC
TRBD1 | few | TRBJ2-1 | TRBV9 | CASSAPDRDTYNEQFF | TGTGCCAGCAGCGCTCCGGACAGGGATACCTACAATGAGCAGTTCTTC
- | once | TRBJ1-3 | TRBV6-6 | CASRQIDLATGNTIYF | TGTGCCAGCAGGCAAATTGACCTTGCCACTGGAAACACCATATATTTT